This TCR beta chain originates from a study of human T cells and chemical hapten exposure. Across the study: Weekly diphenylcyclopropenone doses were given to patients' scalps across the approximately 24-week study. After 6 days, upper back 0.01% DPC patch tests were scored.

The CDR3 totals 15 residues. The V gene end was trimmed by 7 bases and the J gene end by 1 base; junction bases not matched to a gene: 8. Germline V CDR1 and CDR2: ENHRY, SYGVKD. Points from the study as a whole: Sensitizing to DPC left TCRs with a frequency above 1 in 1000 unaltered.

TCRdb re-called the RACE reads through MiXCR, storing one row per CDR3 protein. The table lists more than 250,000 distinct CDR3 sequences, over 7.5% of them singletons. Worth noting for this clonotype: Antigen: not known.

The time point: pre-sensitization, week 0. Treatment defined: therapeutic diphenylcyclopropenone sensitization with weekly scalp DPC. This sample comprised whole blood, obtained in connection with sensitization to the hapten diphenylcyclopropenone (DPC). The rearrangement uses TRBV10-3 and TRBJ2-5; 8 positions match TRBD2. The receptor was isolated from a man aged 18 to 29 with alopecia areata. Some clones in this sample may be carry-over from other donors' samples. CDR3: CAIKPTSGAQETQYF. CDR3 coding DNA: TGTGCCATCAAACCAACTAGCGGTGCCCAAGAGACCCAGTACTTC.